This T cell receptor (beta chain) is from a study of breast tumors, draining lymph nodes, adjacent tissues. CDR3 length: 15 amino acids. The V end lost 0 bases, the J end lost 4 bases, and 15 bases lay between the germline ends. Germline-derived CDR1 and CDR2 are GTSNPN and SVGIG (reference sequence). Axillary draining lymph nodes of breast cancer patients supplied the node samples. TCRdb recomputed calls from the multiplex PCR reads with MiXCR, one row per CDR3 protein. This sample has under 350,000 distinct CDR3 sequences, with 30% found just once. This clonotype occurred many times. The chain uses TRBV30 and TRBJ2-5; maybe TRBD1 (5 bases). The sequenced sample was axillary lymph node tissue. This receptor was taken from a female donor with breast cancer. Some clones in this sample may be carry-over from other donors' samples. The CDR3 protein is CAWSVGAGFGETQYF. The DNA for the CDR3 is TGTGCCTGGAGTGTAGGGGCAGGGTTCGGAGAGACCCAGTACTTC.